One sample yielded the 17 T cell receptor beta chains listed below, sequenced in a study of beta chain features in type 1 diabetes listed by TCRdb under 2018. Library preparation was by the immunoSEQ multiplex PCR assay. The High Capacity cDNA Reverse Transcription Kit was used to reverse transcribe all of the isolated RNA, meaning that expressed TCRB transcripts were what got sequenced. TCRdb's version of the immuneACCESS table is confined to in-frame rearrangements and falls short of the full clone set. An unresolved V gene accounts for under half of the shortfall where checked; the remainder is of unknown origin. The sample table holds 300,000 to 400,000 clones, of which roughly 9.6% were seen once. Of the sample, just over 0.015% is held by the ten largest clones. Source material: naive CD4+ T cells from blood. Read against the paper, the sample's cell subset or site label means: true naive CD4+ T cells. Receptor source: a woman in her twenties or thirties in good health.

There are a few counts of this clone. The gene calls are TRBV29-1 and TRBJ2-1, with 12 bases identical to TRBD2. The CDR3 runs to 14 residues. The germline gives CDR1 SQVTM, CDR2 ANQGSEA. V shed 1 base, J shed 8 bases, and the junction held 3 bases outside the gene matches. The CDR3 loop reads CSVEGTSGTDEQFF. The CDR3 nucleotides are TGCAGCGTTGAAGGGACTAGCGGGACGGATGAGCAGTTCTTC.

This clone has only a few counts. The genes are TRBV29-1 and TRBJ2-7, with a tentative D call TRBD1 (7 bases). Deletions cut 6 bases from V and 0 bases from J, with 12 bases between. CDR1 is SQVTM, CDR2 ANQGSEA, per germline. CDR3 size: 13 residues. For the CDR3, the DNA is TGCAGCGTGCGGGGACAGAGCTCCTACGAGCAGTACTTC. Translated: CSVRGQSSYEQYF.

The rearrangement links TRBV29-1 to TRBJ1-1; tentatively, D is TRBD1 (6 bases). The CDR3 sequence is 14 residues long. The V end was cut by 4 bases, the J end by 4 bases, with 16 bases between. Germline V CDR1 and CDR2: SQVTM, ANQGSEA. The CDR3 here is CSVGGGLERTEAFF. The CDR3 DNA reads TGCAGCGTTGGGGGGGGGCTGGAGCGCACTGAAGCTTTCTTT.

The chain has TRBV28 and TRBJ1-1, with a weak D call TRBD1 (5 bases). Germline CDR1 is MDHEN and CDR2 is SYDVKM. CDR3 length equals 15 residues. The V and J ends lost 3 bases and 5 bases respectively, with 16 bases between them. The CDR3 loop is CASSFQGSAGTEAFF. CDR3 bases: TGTGCCAGCAGTTTTCAGGGTTCGGCCGGGACTGAAGCTTTCTTT. The full variable domain, completed using reference TRBV28 and TRBJ1-1, is DVKVTQSSRYLVKRTGEKVFLECVQDMDHENMFWYRQDPGLGLRLIYFSYDVKMKEKGDIPEGYSVSREKKERFSLILESASTNQTSMYLCASSFQGSAGTEAFFGQGTRLTVV.

V and J are TRBV11-2 and TRBJ2-2; D remains unclear. The CDR3 length is 13 residues. Trimming took 6 bases from V and 1 from J, leaving 6 bases between them. Germline V lookup: CDR1 SGHAT, CDR2 FQNNGV. The CDR3, as DNA: TGTGCCAGCAGTTTTAAGAACACCGGGGAGCTGTTTTTT. It yields the protein CASSFKNTGELFF.

Only a few counts were recorded for this clone. The chain employs TRBV19 and TRBJ2-7, with 10 positions matching TRBD1. The CDR3 has 16 amino acids. Unmatched junction bases numbered 8, after V lost 3 bases and J lost 3 bases. In germline, CDR1 is LNHDA, CDR2 SQIVND (reference sequence). CDR3 sequence (DNA): TGTGCCAGTAGTATGGCGGTGGGACAGGGGATCTACGAGCAGTACTTC. It yields the protein CASSMAVGQGIYEQYF.

This rearrangement joins TRBV10-3 to TRBJ1-2; TRBD1 aligns across 8 bases. With 0 bases clipped from V and 4 bases from J, the junction kept 10 bases outside the gene matches. This CDR3 comprises 17 residues. The V gene's germline CDR1 is ENHRY and CDR2 SYGVKD. The CDR3 reads CAISESTWQGAAYGYTF. CDR3 bases: TGTGCCATCAGTGAGTCTACGTGGCAGGGGGCGGCCTATGGCTACACCTTC.

A few counts support this clone. The rearrangement joins TRBV28 to TRBJ2-7; no definite D call. Germline values: CDR1 MDHEN, CDR2 SYDVKM. The CDR3 length is 12 residues. Trimming took off 4 bases at V and 2 bases at J, with 6 bases between the two ends. CDR3: CASSSGPYEQYF. The CDR3 bases are TGTGCCAGCAGTTCCGGTCCCTACGAGCAGTACTTC.

The V gene is TRBV29-1, the J gene TRBJ1-5; the match to TRBD1 covers 7 bases. The CDR3 has 13 amino acids. The J segment lost 5 bases and the V segment lost 6 bases, leaving 7 bases of the junction unmatched. CDR1 and CDR2 (germline): SQVTM, ANQGSEA. This CDR3 reads CSVGTAVDQPQHF. The DNA of the CDR3 is TGCAGCGTGGGGACAGCGGTCGATCAGCCCCAGCATTTT.

Only a few counts were recorded for this clone. The chain's CDR3 is CASSSSSQQGWNIQYF. CDR3 coding DNA: TGTGCCAGCAGTTCGAGTTCTCAACAGGGGTGGAACATTCAGTACTTC. The V call is TRBV28, the J call TRBJ2-4; 7 bases fit TRBD1. The germline V gene encodes CDR1 MDHEN and CDR2 SYDVKM. The CDR3 extends over 16 amino acids. The junction had 13 bases not matched to a gene; V was cut back by 4 bases and J by 7 bases.

The V call is TRBV10-3, the J call TRBJ2-7; 10 bases match TRBD2. This CDR3 region has 13 residues. V trimming: 8 bases; J trimming: 3 bases; junction bases outside the gene matches: 4. Germline assignment: CDR1 ENHRY and CDR2 SYGVKD. CDR3 protein: CAIAGTSVYEQYF. CDR3 DNA: TGTGCCATCGCTGGGACTAGCGTCTACGAGCAGTACTTC.

This clone occurred a few times. The gene calls are TRBV18 and TRBJ2-7, with a possible D match to TRBD2 (5 bases). Trimming left V 3 bases short and J 2 bases short, with 14 bases between. Germline loops: CDR1 KGHSH, CDR2 LQKENI. This CDR3 has 15 residues. DNA of the CDR3: TGTGCCAGCTCACCCCCCGAAGGGCGGGCCTACGAGCAGTACTTC. Its translation is CASSPPEGRAYEQYF.

The chain recombines TRBV5-4 with TRBJ2-2; TRBD2 agrees at 11 bases. This CDR3 contains 16 residues. CDR1 and CDR2 from the germline V gene are SGHNT and YYREEE (reference sequence). Trimming at V came to 2 bases and at J to 6 bases, leaving 6 bases not matched to a gene. CDR3 coding DNA: TGTGCCAGCAGCTTCATAGCGGGAGGGCCGGCCGGGGAGCTGTTTTTT. It specifies CASSFIAGGPAGELFF. Full variable domain (missing parts from reference TRBV5-4 and TRBJ2-2): ETGVTQSPTHLIKTRGQQVTLRCSSQSGHNTVSWYQQALGQGPQFIFQYYREEENGRGNFPPRFSGLQFPNYSSELNVNALELDDSALYLCASSFIAGGPAGELFFGEGSRLTVL.

A few counts support this clone. The rearrangement links TRBV2 to TRBJ1-1; D is perhaps TRBD1 (6 bases). Germline CDR1 is SNHLY and CDR2 is FYNNEI. Trimming removed 10 bases at V and 0 bases at J, with 12 bases between. This CDR3 spans 13 amino acids. CDR3 region: CATLGQMNTEAFF. The CDR3 DNA follows: TGTGCCACCCTCGGACAGATGAACACTGAAGCTTTCTTT.

The V gene is TRBV18, the J gene TRBJ2-4; D perhaps matches TRBD1 (6 bases). CDR3 size: 14 residues. Germline V CDR1 and CDR2: KGHSH, LQKENI. The V end lost 3 bases, the J end lost 6 bases, and 12 bases lay between the germline ends. The DNA for the CDR3 is TGTGCCAGCTCACCGACAGGAGACTTAAACATTCAGTACTTC. Residues: CASSPTGDLNIQYF.

This rearrangement joins TRBV9 to TRBJ2-3; tentative D call: TRBD2 (5 bases). The CDR3 totals 17 residues. Germline CDR1 reads SGDLS; CDR2 reads YYNGEE. Trimming left V 3 bases short and J 2 bases short, with 19 bases between. In DNA, the CDR3 is TGTGCCAGCAGCGGGGGAGCGCGACATAGAAACACAGATACGCAGTATTTT. Residues: CASSGGARHRNTDTQYF.

The chain carries TRBV5-4 and TRBJ2-7; D perhaps matches TRBD1 (6 bases). The ends were cut back, 4 bases at V and 3 bases at J, with 8 bases in the middle. The germline V gene encodes CDR1 SGHNT and CDR2 YYREEE (reference sequence). The CDR3 length is 12 residues. CDR3 amino acids: CASSRTDYEQYF. CDR3 DNA sequence: TGTGCCAGCAGCCGGACAGACTACGAGCAGTACTTC.